This TCR beta chain was recovered during a study of CD8 T cells in Susac syndrome. Notes on the study in general: As the study acknowledged, the number of individuals who were part of its TCR sequencing and HLA analysis was relatively small.

This clonotype was detected only once. The antigen is not known. Trimming pared 2 bases from V and 0 bases from J, leaving 7 bases between. CDR1 and CDR2 from the germline V gene are MGHDK and SYGVNS. The CDR3 is 14 residues long. With random hexamers, reverse transcription was performed on roughly 0.5 to 1 ug of RNA. The immunoSEQ assay covered 54 Vbeta and 13 Jbeta segments for CDR3. TCRdb fed the immunoSEQ multiplex PCR reads into MiXCR, producing one record per CDR3 protein. The table lists about 110,000 distinct CDR3 sequences, approximately 96% of them singletons. The sample taken for sequencing was CD4+ T cells from PBMCs. This TCR came from a human donor in good health. This chain joins TRBV25-1 and TRBJ2-5; D unclear. CDR3: CASSEPTYQETQYF. The CDR3 DNA is TGTGCCAGCAGTGAACCCACATACCAAGAGACCCAGTACTTC.